This entry describes one T cell receptor (beta chain). The source of the sample is a study of esophageal squamous cell carcinoma under preoperative chemotherapy. TCRdb ran MiXCR on the PCR reads and lists one entry per CDR3 protein. Here the sample spans approximately 15,000 distinct CDR3 sequences, 60% being singletons. Losses at the gene ends were 4 bases for V and 4 bases for J; bases not matched to a gene: 11. The germline CDR1 and CDR2 sequences are MNHEY and SVGAGI. The length of the CDR3 is 16 residues. Stated time point: before preoperative PTX-NDP chemotherapy. The receptor was derived from a human donor with esophageal squamous cell carcinoma. The donor label of this sample is uncertain. This material was collected from a patient given preoperative chemotherapy. This rearrangement joins TRBV6-5 to TRBJ2-3, with 7 bases aligning to TRBD2. CDR3 in DNA: TGTGCCAGCAGTTCCCCACGAAGCGGGAAGGCAGATACGCAGTATTTT. This codes for CASSSPRSGKADTQYF.